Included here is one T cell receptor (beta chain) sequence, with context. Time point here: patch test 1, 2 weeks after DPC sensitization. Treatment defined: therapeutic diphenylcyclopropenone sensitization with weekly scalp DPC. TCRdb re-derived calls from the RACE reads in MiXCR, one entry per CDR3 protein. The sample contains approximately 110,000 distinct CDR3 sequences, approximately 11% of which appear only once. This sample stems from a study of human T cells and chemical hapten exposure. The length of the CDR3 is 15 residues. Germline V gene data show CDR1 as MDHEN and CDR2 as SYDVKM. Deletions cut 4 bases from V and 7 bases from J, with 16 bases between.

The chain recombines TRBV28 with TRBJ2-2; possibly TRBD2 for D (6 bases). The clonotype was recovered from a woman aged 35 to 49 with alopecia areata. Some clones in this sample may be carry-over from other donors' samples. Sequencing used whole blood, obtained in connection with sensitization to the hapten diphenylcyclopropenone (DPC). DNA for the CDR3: TGTGCCAGCAGTTCAACCGGGACTCACGGCGGGGAGCTGTTTTTT. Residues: CASSSTGTHGGELFF.